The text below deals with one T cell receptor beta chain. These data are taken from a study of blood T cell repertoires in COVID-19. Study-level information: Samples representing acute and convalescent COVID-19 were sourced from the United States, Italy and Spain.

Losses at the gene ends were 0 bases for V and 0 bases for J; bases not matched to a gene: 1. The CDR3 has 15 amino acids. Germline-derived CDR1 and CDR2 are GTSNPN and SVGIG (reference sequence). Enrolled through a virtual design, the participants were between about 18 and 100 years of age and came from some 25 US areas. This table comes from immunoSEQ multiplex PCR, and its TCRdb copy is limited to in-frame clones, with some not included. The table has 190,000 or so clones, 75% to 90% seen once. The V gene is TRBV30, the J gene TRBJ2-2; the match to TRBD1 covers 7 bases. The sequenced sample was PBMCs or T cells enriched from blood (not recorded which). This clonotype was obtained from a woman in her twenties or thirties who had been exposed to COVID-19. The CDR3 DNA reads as TGTGCCTGGAGTGTACAGGGGTCGAACACCGGGGAGCTGTTTTTT. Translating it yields CAWSVQGSNTGELFF.